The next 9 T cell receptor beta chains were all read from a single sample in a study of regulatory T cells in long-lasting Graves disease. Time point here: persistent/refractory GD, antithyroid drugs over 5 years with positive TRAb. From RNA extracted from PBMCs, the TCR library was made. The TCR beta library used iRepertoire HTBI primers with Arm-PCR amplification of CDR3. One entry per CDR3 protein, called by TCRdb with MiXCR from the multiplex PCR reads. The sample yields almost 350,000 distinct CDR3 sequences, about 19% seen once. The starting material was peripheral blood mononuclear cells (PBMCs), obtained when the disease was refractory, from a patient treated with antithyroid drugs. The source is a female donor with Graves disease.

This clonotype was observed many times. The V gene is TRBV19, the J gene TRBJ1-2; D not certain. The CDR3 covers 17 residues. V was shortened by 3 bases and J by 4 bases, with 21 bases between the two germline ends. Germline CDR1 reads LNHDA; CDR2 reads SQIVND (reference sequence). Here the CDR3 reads CASSIKVPATKLYGYTF. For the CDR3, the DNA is TGTGCCAGTAGTATTAAGGTCCCGGCGACCAAGCTCTATGGCTACACCTTC.

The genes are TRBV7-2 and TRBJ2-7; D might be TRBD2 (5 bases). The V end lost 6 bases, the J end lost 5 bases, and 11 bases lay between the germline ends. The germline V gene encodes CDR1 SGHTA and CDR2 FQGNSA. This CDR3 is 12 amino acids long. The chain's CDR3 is CASRSAGHEQYF. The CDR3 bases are TGTGCCAGCAGAAGTGCGGGCCACGAGCAGTACTTC.

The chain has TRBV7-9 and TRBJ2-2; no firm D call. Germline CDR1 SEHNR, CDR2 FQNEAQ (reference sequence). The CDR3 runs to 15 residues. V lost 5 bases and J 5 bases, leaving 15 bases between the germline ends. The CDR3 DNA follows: TGTGCCAGCAGCAGATCTAGGGATCCGACCGGGGAGCTGTTTTTT. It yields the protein CASSRSRDPTGELFF.

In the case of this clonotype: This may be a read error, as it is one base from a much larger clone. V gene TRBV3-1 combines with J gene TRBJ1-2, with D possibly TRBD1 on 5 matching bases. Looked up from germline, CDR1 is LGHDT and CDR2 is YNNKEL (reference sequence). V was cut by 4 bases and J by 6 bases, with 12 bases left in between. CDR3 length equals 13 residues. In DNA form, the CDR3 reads TGTGCCAGCAGCCCGGCAGGGTTCCATGGCTACACCTTC. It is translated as CASSPAGFHGYTF.

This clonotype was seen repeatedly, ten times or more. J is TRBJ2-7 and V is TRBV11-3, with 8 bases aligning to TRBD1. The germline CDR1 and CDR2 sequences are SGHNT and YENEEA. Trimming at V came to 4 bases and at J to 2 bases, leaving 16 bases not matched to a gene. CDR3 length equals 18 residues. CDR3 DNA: TGTGCCAGCAGCTCTGCGGGGACAGGATTATCTCCGACCTACGAGCAGTACTTC. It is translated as CASSSAGTGLSPTYEQYF.

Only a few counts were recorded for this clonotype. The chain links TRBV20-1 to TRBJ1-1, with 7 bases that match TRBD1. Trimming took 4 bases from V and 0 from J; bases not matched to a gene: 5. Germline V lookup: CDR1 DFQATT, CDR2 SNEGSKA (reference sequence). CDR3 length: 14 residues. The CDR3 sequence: CSATLGQLNTEAFF. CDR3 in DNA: TGCAGTGCTACCCTGGGACAGTTGAACACTGAAGCTTTCTTT.

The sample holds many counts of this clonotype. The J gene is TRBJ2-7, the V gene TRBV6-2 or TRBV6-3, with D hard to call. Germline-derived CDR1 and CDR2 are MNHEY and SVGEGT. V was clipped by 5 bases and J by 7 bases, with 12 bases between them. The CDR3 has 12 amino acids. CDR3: CASSDDVGEQYF. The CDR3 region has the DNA TGTGCCAGCAGTGATGATGTTGGAGAGCAGTACTTC.

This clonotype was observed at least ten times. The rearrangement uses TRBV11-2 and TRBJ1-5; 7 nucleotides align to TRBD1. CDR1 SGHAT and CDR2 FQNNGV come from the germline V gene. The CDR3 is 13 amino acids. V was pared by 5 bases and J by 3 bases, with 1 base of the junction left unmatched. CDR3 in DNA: TGTGCCAGCAGCGAGGGGGCCAATCAGCCCCAGCATTTT. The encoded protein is CASSEGANQPQHF.

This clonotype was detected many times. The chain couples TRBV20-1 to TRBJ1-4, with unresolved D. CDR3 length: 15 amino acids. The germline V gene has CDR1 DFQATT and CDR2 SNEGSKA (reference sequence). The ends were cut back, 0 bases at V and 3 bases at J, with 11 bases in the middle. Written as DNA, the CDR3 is TGCAGTGCTAGAGACCGTCAGGCCCCTAATGAAAAACTGTTTTTT. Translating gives CSARDRQAPNEKLFF.